The 30 T cell receptor beta chains listed next were all sequenced from one sample in a study of T cells in Graves' hyperthyroidism and ophthalmopathy. RNA transcripts provided the source from which TCR beta CDR3 regions were amplified. Researchers ran a first-round RT-PCR on the TCR CDR3 using the HTBI primer set. TCRdb reanalysed the multiplex PCR reads using MiXCR and keeps one entry per CDR3 protein. The sample holds about 180,000 distinct CDR3 sequences, about a sixth seen once. The specimen sequenced was blood. The receptors were gathered from a woman aged 45-60 years with Graves' hyperthyroidism.

This clonotype has at least ten counts. The chain joins TRBV28 to TRBJ1-5, with no clear D. Germline-derived CDR1 and CDR2 are MDHEN and SYDVKM. CDR3 length: 16 amino acids. The V end lost 3 bases, the J end lost 2 bases, and 14 bases lay between the germline ends. The CDR3 nucleotides read TGTGCCAGCAGTTTCAGTGTGCGTGGCGGCAATCAGCCCCAGCATTTT. Amino acid sequence: CASSFSVRGGNQPQHF. Together with reference TRBV28 and TRBJ1-5, the CDR3 gives the full variable domain: DVKVTQSSRYLVKRTGEKVFLECVQDMDHENMFWYRQDPGLGLRLIYFSYDVKMKEKGDIPEGYSVSREKKERFSLILESASTNQTSMYLCASSFSVRGGNQPQHFGDGTRLSIL.

This clonotype has ten or more counts. CDR3 bases: TGCGCCAGCAGCCCGTTCGGAGGGTCCTATGGCTACACCTTC. Translated, it gives CASSPFGGSYGYTF. This chain links TRBV5-1 with TRBJ1-2; unclear D gene. This CDR3 has 14 residues. CDR1 is SGHRS, CDR2 YFSETQ, per germline. The V end lost 4 bases, the J end lost 4 bases, and 14 bases lay between the germline ends.

Ten or more counts support this clonotype. The chain is built from TRBV6-1 and TRBJ1-3; weak D call: TRBD1 (5 bases). CDR3 length: 14 residues. Germline V gene lookup returns CDR1 MNHNS and CDR2 SASEGT. The ends were cut back, 5 bases at V and 2 bases at J, with 10 bases in the middle. For the CDR3, the DNA is TGTGCCAGCAGTCAAGACAGCCCTGGAAACACCATATATTTT. It specifies CASSQDSPGNTIYF.

This clonotype was seen many times. V usage is TRBV20-1 and J usage is TRBJ1-3; 8 bases match TRBD1. J gave up 4 bases and V 6 bases, and 8 bases lay outside the gene matches. Germline V gives CDR1 DFQATT, CDR2 SNEGSKA (reference sequence). The length of the CDR3 is 14 residues. In nucleotides, the CDR3 is TGCAGTGCCACCACGACAGGGGAAGGAAACACCATATATTTT. Translated, it gives CSATTTGEGNTIYF.

This clonotype was detected many times. The genes are TRBV18 and TRBJ1-2, with 9 bases matching TRBD1. The V gene end was trimmed by 2 bases and the J gene end by 3 bases; junction bases not matched to a gene: 1. The germline V gene encodes CDR1 KGHSH and CDR2 LQKENI. The CDR3 is made up of 14 amino acids. CDR3 in DNA: TGTGCCAGCTCACCAAGGACAGGGGACTATGGCTACACCTTC. Its protein product is CASSPRTGDYGYTF.

This clonotype has just a few counts. A much larger clone sits a single nucleotide away, making a read error possible. CDR3 coding DNA: TGCGCCAGCAGACGGACAGGGCTGGAAGGGCAGTACTTC. Its translation: CASRRTGLEGQYF. The genes are TRBV5-1 and TRBJ2-7; 8 bases match TRBD1. Germline CDR1 is SGHRS and CDR2 is YFSETQ. The trim removed 5 bases at V and 9 bases at J, leaving 10 bases unmatched. The CDR3 is 13 amino acids.

This clonotype was recorded many times. The chain links TRBV28 to TRBJ1-2; tentative D call: TRBD1 (5 bases). The CDR3 extends over 10 amino acids. V shed 8 bases and J shed 8 bases, with 9 bases lying between them. Germline lookup yields CDR1 MDHEN and CDR2 SYDVKM. The CDR3 DNA reads TGTGCCAGCGGGACTCTGGGCTACACCTTC. Amino acids: CASGTLGYTF.

V usage is TRBV3-1 and J usage is TRBJ2-3; D call uncertain. The CDR3 extends over 14 amino acids. V was cut by 7 bases and J by 2 bases, with 13 bases left in between. Germline V gene lookup returns CDR1 LGHDT and CDR2 YNNKEL (reference sequence). The DNA of the CDR3 is TGTGCCAGCACCGAACGGACCCACACAGATACGCAGTATTTT. As protein: CASTERTHTDTQYF.

The genes are TRBV7-9 and TRBJ2-7; no definite D call. The CDR3 length is 14 residues. Germline V gene lookup returns CDR1 SEHNR and CDR2 FQNEAQ (reference sequence). Trimming took 4 bases from V and 0 from J, leaving 10 bases between them. The DNA for the CDR3 is TGTGCCAGCAGCTCACAATTGCTCTCCTACGAGCAGTACTTC. It yields the protein CASSSQLLSYEQYF.

This clonotype was seen many times. V usage is TRBV28 and J usage is TRBJ2-3, with TRBD2 matching over 11 bases. J lost 0 bases, V lost 7 bases, and 9 bases had no gene match. The germline V gene encodes CDR1 MDHEN and CDR2 SYDVKM. This CDR3 contains 17 residues. In DNA, the CDR3 is TGTGCCAGCAAACCTACTAGCGGGGGCCTTAGCACAGATACGCAGTATTTT. Its translation: CASKPTSGGLSTDTQYF. The whole variable domain, remainder taken from reference TRBV28 and TRBJ2-3, is DVKVTQSSRYLVKRTGEKVFLECVQDMDHENMFWYRQDPGLGLRLIYFSYDVKMKEKGDIPEGYSVSREKKERFSLILESASTNQTSMYLCASKPTSGGLSTDTQYFGPGTRLTVL.

There are many counts of this clonotype. The chain links TRBV7-9 to TRBJ1-1; D gene ambiguous. V was cut by 4 bases and J by 1 base, with 13 bases left in between. Germline CDR1 SEHNR, CDR2 FQNEAQ (reference sequence). CDR3 size: 15 residues. The CDR3 DNA follows: TGTGCCAGCAGCTACTTTAAGCTGAGGAACACTGAAGCTTTCTTT. Its protein is CASSYFKLRNTEAFF.

This clonotype showed up many times. V usage is TRBV6-5 and J usage is TRBJ1-2; TRBD1 matches 7 bases. Germline V lookup: CDR1 MNHEY, CDR2 SVGAGI. This CDR3 comprises 14 residues. Trimming at V came to 2 bases and at J to 7 bases, leaving 7 bases not matched to a gene. The CDR3 DNA sequence: TGTGCCAGCAGTTACGACAGGGCCTTTACTGGCTACACCTTC. Residues: CASSYDRAFTGYTF.

At least ten counts were recorded for this clonotype. This chain uses TRBV6-1 with TRBJ1-4; D not resolved. The CDR3 covers 15 residues. Germline CDR1 is MNHNS and CDR2 is SASEGT. Trimming removed 9 bases from V and 8 bases from J, with 22 bases in between. The CDR3 bases are TGTGCCAGTACCTCGGGAGGATTTGTCGTCGAAAAACTGTTTTTT. Protein sequence: CASTSGGFVVEKLFF.

This chain uses TRBV6-1 with TRBJ2-7; D uncertain. Trimming left V 7 bases short and J 7 bases short, with 29 bases between. Germline CDR1 MNHNS, CDR2 SASEGT. The CDR3 spans 17 residues. The CDR3 coding sequence is TGTGCCAGCACTCCCCGCCCATTGGGTGTTTCCATACGGGAGCAGTACTTC. Its translation: CASTPRPLGVSIREQYF.

This clonotype showed up many times. The chain carries TRBV28 and TRBJ2-2; D is undetermined. The CDR3 is made up of 15 amino acids. The germline V gene encodes CDR1 MDHEN and CDR2 SYDVKM. With 5 bases removed from V and 4 bases from J, the gap between germline ends came to 14 bases. The chain's CDR3 is CASSPQPLGTGELFF. DNA of the CDR3: TGTGCCAGCAGTCCTCAGCCTTTGGGCACCGGGGAGCTGTTTTTT.

This clonotype was counted at least ten times. The V gene is TRBV6-5, the J gene TRBJ1-1; TRBD1 might be the D (6 bases). The CDR3 is 14 residues long. V was pared by 0 bases and J by 4 bases, with 9 bases between. The germline gives CDR1 MNHEY, CDR2 SVGAGI. DNA for the CDR3: TGTGCCAGCAGTTACTCGGGAGGGGGCACTGAAGCTTTCTTT. Amino acids: CASSYSGGGTEAFF.

This clonotype was seen many times. The CDR3 nucleotides read TGTGCCAGCAGTAAGGACAGCAGGGATTCACCCCTCCACTTT. Translating it yields CASSKDSRDSPLHF. The chain links TRBV6-1 to TRBJ1-6; weak D call: TRBD1 (6 bases). V dropped 5 bases and J dropped 8 bases, with 13 bases sitting between them. CDR3 length: 14 residues. Germline CDR1 is MNHNS and CDR2 is SASEGT.

Many counts were recorded for this clonotype. The chain has TRBV9 and TRBJ1-1; unclear D gene. Trimming took 0 bases from V and 4 from J, leaving 13 bases between them. Germline values: CDR1 SGDLS, CDR2 YYNGEE. The CDR3 has 15 residues. CDR3 coding DNA: TGTGCCAGCAGCGTAGGTCTGAGAGGGATCACTGAAGCTTTCTTT. As protein: CASSVGLRGITEAFF.

The chain combines TRBV11-2 with TRBJ2-3, with TRBD1 matching over 8 bases. Looked up from germline, CDR1 is SGHAT and CDR2 is FQNNGV. The V segment lost 4 bases and the J segment 2 bases; nucleotides outside the gene matches: 5. This CDR3 is 15 amino acids long. The CDR3, as DNA: TGTGCCAGCAGCTCTAGGGACAGGAACACAGATACGCAGTATTTT. This encodes CASSSRDRNTDTQYF.

This clonotype was observed many times. The chain uses TRBV5-5 and TRBJ2-3, with 9 bases lining up with TRBD2. In germline, CDR1 is SGHKS, CDR2 YYEKEE (reference sequence). This CDR3 has 13 amino acids. V shed 6 bases and J 4 bases; nucleotides not matched to a gene: 3. Here the CDR3 reads CASNERGADTQYF. The CDR3 coding sequence is TGTGCCAGCAATGAGCGGGGGGCAGATACGCAGTATTTT. The full variable domain, completed using reference TRBV5-5 and TRBJ2-3, is DAGVTQSPTHLIKTRGQQVTLRCSPISGHKSVSWYQQVLGQGPQFIFQYYEKEERGRGNFPDRFSARQFPNYSSELNVNALLLGDSALYLCASNERGADTQYFGPGTRLTVL.

This clonotype was seen ten or more times. The chain uses TRBV20-1 and TRBJ2-3; TRBD1 might be the D (6 bases). Per the germline V gene, CDR1 is DFQATT and CDR2 is SNEGSKA (reference sequence). Trimming removed 0 bases at V and 0 bases at J, with 10 bases between. This CDR3 has 15 amino acids. In DNA, the CDR3 is TGCAGTGCTAGAGACCCGGGACACAGCACAGATACGCAGTATTTT. Protein product: CSARDPGHSTDTQYF.

This clonotype came up many times. V is TRBV7-3 and J is TRBJ2-5, with D possibly being TRBD1 (6 bases). This CDR3 region has 15 residues. CDR1 SGHTA and CDR2 FQGTGA come from the germline V gene. Trimming pared 2 bases from V and 4 bases from J, leaving 14 bases between. CDR3 coding DNA: TGTGCCAGCAGCTTAGGGTCGGCAGGGGTAGAGACCCAGTACTTC. Its translation: CASSLGSAGVETQYF.

This clonotype was recorded at least ten times. The chain recombines TRBV20-1 with TRBJ2-2; TRBD2 matches at 7 bases. CDR3 length equals 15 residues. Germline V gives CDR1 DFQATT, CDR2 SNEGSKA (reference sequence). Trimming removed 0 bases from V and 6 bases from J; junction bases left unmatched: 7. CDR3 region: CSARDRGTTSGELFF. CDR3 nucleotide sequence: TGCAGTGCTAGAGATCGCGGGACTACATCCGGGGAGCTGTTTTTT.

In its sample, this clonotype was seen many times. The chain recombines TRBV27 with TRBJ2-5; 11 bases are a match to TRBD1. Germline lookup yields CDR1 MNHEY and CDR2 SMNVEV (reference sequence). The CDR3 consists of 14 residues. V gave up 4 bases and J gave up 4 bases; unmatched junction bases: 2. The CDR3 is CASSSGTGGETQYF. CDR3 sequence (DNA): TGTGCCAGCAGTTCAGGGACAGGGGGAGAGACCCAGTACTTC.

There are many counts of this clonotype. J is TRBJ1-6 and V is TRBV6-5; 7 bases are shared with TRBD1. CDR1 and CDR2 (germline): MNHEY, SVGAGI. V lost 0 bases, J lost 6 bases, and 2 bases stayed unmatched. CDR3 length: 15 amino acids. This CDR3 reads CASSYSHRGNSPLHF. The CDR3, as DNA: TGTGCCAGCAGTTACTCCCACAGGGGTAATTCACCCCTCCACTTT.

Worth noting for this clonotype: Possible read error: a much larger clone is one base away. The chain joins TRBV7-3 to TRBJ1-1; D unresolved. The CDR3 consists of 13 residues. Germline lookup yields CDR1 SGHTA and CDR2 FQGTGA. This CDR3 is CASSLFLNTEVFF. DNA for the CDR3: TGTGCCAGCAGCTTATTCCTGAACACTGAAGTTTTCTTT.

This clonotype was counted at least ten times. V is TRBV28 and J is TRBJ2-3; no clear D. The CDR3 contains 15 residues. Deletions cut 3 bases from V and 0 bases from J, with 10 bases between. Germline V gene lookup returns CDR1 MDHEN and CDR2 SYDVKM. For the CDR3, the DNA is TGTGCCAGCAGTTTTGCCGGGCCAAGCACAGATACGCAGTATTTT. Its protein is CASSFAGPSTDTQYF.

The chain links TRBV28 to TRBJ2-7, with D tentatively TRBD1 (7 bases). Germline values: CDR1 MDHEN, CDR2 SYDVKM. With 2 bases removed from V and 4 bases from J, the gap between germline ends came to 18 bases. This CDR3 has 16 residues. Here the CDR3 DNA reads TGTGCCAGCAGTTTAGCTCCGACAGGGAGGAGATACGAGCAGTACTTC. Translation: CASSLAPTGRRYEQYF.

In its sample, this clonotype was seen many times. The V gene is TRBV6-1, the J gene TRBJ1-1; D gene unclear. V gave up 6 bases and J gave up 7 bases, with 15 bases separating them. From germline, CDR1 is MNHNS and CDR2 SASEGT. The CDR3 runs 13 residues. CDR3 sequence reads: CASRSDTLSEAFF. Here the CDR3 DNA reads TGTGCCAGCAGATCAGATACCCTTAGTGAAGCTTTCTTT.

This clonotype was found many times. The chain combines TRBV19 with TRBJ2-3, with D perhaps matching TRBD1 (6 bases). This CDR3 region has 14 residues. Per the germline V gene, CDR1 is LNHDA and CDR2 is SQIVND (reference sequence). Trimming took off 3 bases at V and 5 bases at J, with 12 bases between the two ends. The CDR3 region has the DNA TGTGCCAGTAGTATCACCCAAGGGGGAGATACGCAGTATTTT. The encoded protein is CASSITQGGDTQYF.